What follows describes a single T cell receptor beta chain. The entry originates in a study of blood T cell repertoires in COVID-19. The overall study: Acute and convalescent COVID-19 samples came from the United States, Italy and Spain.

The CDR3 runs 14 residues. Between the trimmed V and J ends, which lost 8 bases and 4 bases, there was a span of 17 bases. Germline loops: CDR1 LNHNV, CDR2 YYDKDF (reference sequence). Assay: immunoSEQ multiplex PCR; the TCRdb copy retains only in-frame clones and omits some. The sample shows around 360,000 clones, roughly 87% of them seen only once. The J gene is TRBJ2-5, the V gene TRBV15; weak D call: TRBD1 (5 bases). The sample was PBMCs or T cells enriched from blood (not recorded which). This clonotype was obtained from a woman in her twenties or thirties who had recovered from COVID-19. CDR3 bases: TGTGCCACCTCGGCTCGGACACCCCCAGAGACCCAGTACTTC. Translating gives CATSARTPPETQYF.